This section outlines one T cell receptor beta chain sequence together with its context. The sample comes from a study of blood T cell repertoires in COVID-19. Using immunoSEQ multiplex PCR, the repertoire was profiled, and TCRdb retains in-frame clones only, with some absent. Of fewer than 200,000 clones listed, roughly 84% are singletons. In germline, CDR1 is LNHNV, CDR2 YYDKDF (reference sequence). CDR3 length equals 16 residues. Unmatched junction bases numbered 5, after V lost 0 bases and J lost 4 bases. Sequenced: PBMCs or T cells enriched from blood (not recorded which). This chain uses TRBV15 with TRBJ2-5; 10 nucleotides line up with TRBD1. The sequence came from a human donor with acute COVID-19. The donor label of this sample is uncertain. Here the CDR3 DNA reads TGTGCCACCAGCAGAGACGGGGGGGACAGGGGAGAGACCCAGTACTTC. Encoded protein: CATSRDGGDRGETQYF. Full variable domain (rest looked up from reference TRBV15 and TRBJ2-5): DAMVIQNPRYQVTQFGKPVTLSCSQTLNHNVMYWYQQKSSQAPKLLFHYYDKDFNNEADTPDNFQSRRPNTSFCFLDIRSPGLGDTAMYLCATSRDGGDRGETQYFGPGTRLLVL.